This T cell receptor beta chain comes out of a study of cytomegalovirus exposure and HLA in healthy donors. General observations from the study: Reports credit the classifier with highly specific, highly sensitive diagnosis of cytomegalovirus status. Specificity of three CMV-associated chains for CMV antigens was verified in vitro.

Clones were read by immunoSEQ multiplex PCR, and TCRdb kept only the in-frame ones, dropping some. The sample holds roughly 150,000 clones; approximately 94% are singletons and the top ten take about 2%. Notes on this clone: Antigen unknown. Mismatch with germline at one junction end may stem from a read error.

The sequencing input was PBMCs. The receptor was isolated from a man aged 18-30 years in good health and CMV-seropositive.

The CDR3 DNA follows: TGTGCCAGCACCTTGGGACTAGCGGGAGGAAGGAACGAGCAGTACTTC. Translated, it gives CASTLGLAGGRNEQYF. The chain links TRBV5-8 to TRBJ2-7; 15 nucleotides agree with TRBD2. The germline gives CDR1 SGHTS, CDR2 YDEGEE. The CDR3 extends over 16 amino acids.